These 10 T cell receptor beta chains share one sample of origin, sequenced in a study of cytomegalovirus exposure and HLA in healthy donors. The PCR used 60 Vbeta and 13 Jbeta primers. Produced via immunoSEQ multiplex PCR; TCRdb's table is partial and in-frame only. This sample's table reports around 130,000 clones. Sequencing was performed on PBMCs. The receptors shown here come from a woman aged 40-49 years in good health and CMV-seronegative.

V usage is TRBV5-8 and J usage is TRBJ1-6; 7 bases match TRBD1. From germline, CDR1 is SGHTS and CDR2 YDEGEE. The V segment lost 4 bases and the J segment 7 bases; nucleotides outside the gene matches: 5. The CDR3 has 14 amino acids. Here the CDR3 reads CASSRDSPNSPLHF. CDR3 nucleotide sequence: TGTGCCAGCAGCCGGGACAGCCCAAATTCACCCCTCCACTTT.

This chain joins TRBV6-6 and TRBJ2-2, with a possible D match to TRBD1 (7 bases). The CDR3 totals 15 residues. The germline gives CDR1 MNHNY, CDR2 SVGAGI (reference sequence). The V end lost 5 bases, the J end lost 6 bases, and 16 bases lay between the germline ends. Here the CDR3 DNA reads TGTGCCAGCAGTAACCCAGACAGGGAGGCCGGGGAGCTGTTTTTT. It encodes CASSNPDREAGELFF.

The rearrangement links TRBV9 to TRBJ2-3, with D possibly TRBD2 on 6 matching bases. The CDR3 is 16 amino acids. V lost 0 bases, J lost 1 base, and 12 bases lay in between. Per germline, CDR1 SGDLS and CDR2 YYNGEE. For the CDR3, the DNA is TGTGCCAGCAGCGTAGCAGGTGCTAGCGGCACAGATACGCAGTATTTT. Its translation: CASSVAGASGTDTQYF. Looking up the rest from reference TRBV9 and TRBJ2-3 gives the full variable domain: DSGVTQTPKHLITATGQRVTLRCSPRSGDLSVYWYQQSLDQGLQFLIQYYNGEERAKGNILERFSAQQFPDLHSELNLSSLELGDSALYFCASSVAGASGTDTQYFGPGTRLTVL.

Of note for this clone: Other DNA sequences within the sample encode an identical CDR3. The J gene is TRBJ2-5, the V gene TRBV2; the match to TRBD2 covers 14 bases. Germline V CDR1 and CDR2: SNHLY, FYNNEI. There are 15 residues in the CDR3. Losses at the gene ends were 5 bases for V and 5 bases for J; bases not matched to a gene: 4. In DNA, the CDR3 is TGTGCCAGCAGTCTGGGACTAGCGGGGGTCGAGACCCAGTACTTC. This encodes CASSLGLAGVETQYF.

The genes are TRBV6-5 and TRBJ2-3, with 13 bases lining up with TRBD2. Unmatched junction bases numbered 4, after V lost 3 bases and J lost 4 bases. This CDR3 is 16 amino acids long. Germline V gene sequence: CDR1 MNHEY, CDR2 SVGAGI. The CDR3 DNA follows: TGTGCCAGCAGTTATCGGACTAGCGGGGGAGCAGATACGCAGTATTTT. It specifies CASSYRTSGGADTQYF.

V gene TRBV7-6 combines with J gene TRBJ1-6, with TRBD1 as a possible D gene (6 bases). Germline assignment: CDR1 SGHVS and CDR2 FNYEAQ. The CDR3 is 14 amino acids. Trimming pared 4 bases from V and 10 bases from J, leaving 14 bases between. CDR3 in DNA: TGTGCCAGCAGCTATAACAGGGTTGGATCACCCCTCCACTTT. Translating it yields CASSYNRVGSPLHF.

V and J are TRBV18 and TRBJ2-3; 12 nucleotides agree with TRBD2. The CDR3 is 21 residues long. V dropped 3 bases and J dropped 2; count of bases not matched to a gene: 18. The germline V gene encodes CDR1 KGHSH and CDR2 LQKENI. This CDR3 is CASSPWTSGVPLRGFTDTQYF. The DNA of the CDR3 is TGTGCCAGCTCACCCTGGACTAGCGGGGTTCCCCTCCGGGGTTTCACAGATACGCAGTATTTT.

The rearrangement links TRBV10-3 to TRBJ2-1, with 8 positions matching TRBD1. After removal of 2 bases from V and 9 bases from J, the junction contained 18 bases not matched to a gene. Germline lookup yields CDR1 ENHRY and CDR2 SYGVKD. This CDR3 has 18 amino acids. This CDR3 reads CAISERVAGGMGIGEQFF. The CDR3 region has the DNA TGTGCCATCAGTGAGAGGGTGGCAGGGGGCATGGGGATTGGTGAGCAGTTCTTC.

The genes are TRBV7-3 and TRBJ1-6; D unresolved. This CDR3 has 14 amino acids. V gave up 4 bases and J gave up 7 bases, with 11 bases separating them. Germline V gene lookup returns CDR1 SGHTA and CDR2 FQGTGA. This chain's CDR3 is CASSYEGRNSPLHF. The CDR3 nucleotides are TGTGCCAGCAGCTACGAGGGCCGGAATTCACCCCTCCACTTT.

The chain uses TRBV5-1 and TRBJ2-2, with D tentatively TRBD1 (6 bases). CDR3 length: 16 amino acids. With 0 bases removed from V and 6 bases from J, the gap between germline ends came to 15 bases. Germline V gene lookup returns CDR1 SGHRS and CDR2 YFSETQ. CDR3 in DNA: TGCGCCAGCAGCTTGGAACAGGGAGAAAGGCCCGGGGAGCTGTTTTTT. This gives the protein CASSLEQGERPGELFF.